This TCR beta chain comes out of a study of blood T cell repertoires in COVID-19. Looking at the study overall: PBMCs, B-cell-depleted T cells, or T cells provided the cDNA or gDNA that made up the material.

CDR3 length equals 13 residues. The germline V gene has CDR1 LGHNT and CDR2 FRNRAP. Deletions cut 11 bases from V and 1 base from J, with 14 bases between. Here immunoSEQ multiplex PCR was the method, and the copy in TCRdb shows in-frame clones only, minus some. There are approximately 200,000 clones in the sample; approximately 81% occur only once, and about 20% lies in the top ten. The chain recombines TRBV12-5 with TRBJ2-5; a weak D match, TRBD2 (5 bases). The TCR was taken from a person between 70 and 80 years old with COVID-19, enrolled during active disease. Sequenced sample: peripheral blood. CDR3 nucleotide sequence: TGTGCTTCTTCCCAAAGCGGCCAAGAGACCCAGTACTTC. Translating it yields CASSQSGQETQYF.